This TCR beta chain stems from a study of cytomegalovirus exposure and HLA in healthy donors. 13 Jbeta primers and 60 Vbeta primers were used for the PCR. This table comes from immunoSEQ multiplex PCR, and its TCRdb copy is limited to in-frame clones, with some not included. Of 65,000 to 85,000 clones listed, 9.5% to 13% are singletons. Study-level findings and limits: Previous analysis showed most TCR beta V segments were productive about 90% or about 30% of the time. The authors later found most CMV-associated TCR beta chains appeared HLA-restricted. Accurate predictions that matched the HLA-A and HLA-B alleles of most subjects were reportedly made from TCR beta sequences. The classifier, whose performance was assessed in both the original and validation cohorts, reportedly diagnosed cytomegalovirus status with high specificity and sensitivity.

Points on this clone: Its antigen is currently unknown.

V was trimmed by 5 bases and J by 5 bases, leaving 16 bases between them. Germline V gives CDR1 SGHTA, CDR2 FQGNSA. This CDR3 has 14 residues. The rearrangement joins TRBV7-2 to TRBJ2-7; D perhaps matches TRBD2 (6 bases). Sequencing input: PBMCs. This TCR derives from a man aged 60 to 75 in good health and CMV-seropositive. CDR3 DNA: TGTGCCAGCAGCCCCTCCGGAGGGTTCCACGAGCAGTACTTC. This gives the protein CASSPSGGFHEQYF.